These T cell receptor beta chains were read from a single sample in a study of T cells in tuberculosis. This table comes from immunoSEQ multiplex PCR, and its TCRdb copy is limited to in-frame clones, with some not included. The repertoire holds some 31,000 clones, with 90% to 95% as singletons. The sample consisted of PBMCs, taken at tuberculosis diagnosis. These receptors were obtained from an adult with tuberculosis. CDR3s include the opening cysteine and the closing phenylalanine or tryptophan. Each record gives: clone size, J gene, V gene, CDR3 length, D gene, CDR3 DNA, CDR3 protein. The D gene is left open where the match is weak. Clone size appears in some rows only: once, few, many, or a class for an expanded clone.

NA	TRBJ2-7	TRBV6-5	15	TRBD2	TGTGCCAGCCGGAACCGACTAGCGGGAGTTGCCGAGCAGTACTTC	CASRNRLAGVAEQYF
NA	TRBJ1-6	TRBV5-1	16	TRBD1	TGCGCCAGCAGCGTCGGACAGGGGGACTATAATTCACCCCTCCACTTT	CASSVGQGDYNSPLHF
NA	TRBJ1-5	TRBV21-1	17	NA	TGTGCCAGCAGCGCCAAAAGGGGGTTGGGACACAATCAGCCCCAGCATTTT	CASSAKRGLGHNQPQHF
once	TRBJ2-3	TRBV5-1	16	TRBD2	TGCGCCAGCAGCGACGGGACTAGCGGGAGAACAGATACGCAGTATTTT	CASSDGTSGRTDTQYF
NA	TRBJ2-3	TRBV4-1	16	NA	TGCGCCAGCAGCCAAGATAGGCTAGTCTTTGCAGATACGCAGTATTTT	CASSQDRLVFADTQYF
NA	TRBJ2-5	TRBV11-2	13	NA	TGTGCCAACTCAGTGACAGTACAAGAGACCCAGTACTTC	CANSVTVQETQYF
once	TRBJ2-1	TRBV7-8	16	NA	TGTGCCAGCAGCTTAGCGGCCCGCAACTCCTACAATGAGCAGTTCTTC	CASSLAARNSYNEQFF
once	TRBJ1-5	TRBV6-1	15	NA	TGTGCCAGCAGTGAAGGCAGAATTTACAATCAGCCCCAGCATTTT	CASSEGRIYNQPQHF
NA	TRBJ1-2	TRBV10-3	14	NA	TGTGCCATCAGTGAGTCTCAGGGGCGTAATGGCTACACCTTC	CAISESQGRNGYTF
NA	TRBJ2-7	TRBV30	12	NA	TGTGCCTGGGGGGGCAGCTCCTACGAGCAGTACTTC	CAWGGSSYEQYF
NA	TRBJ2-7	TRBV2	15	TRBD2	TGTGCCATCCTACTTGCTAGCGGGTATTCCTACGAGCAGTACTTC	CAILLASGYSYEQYF
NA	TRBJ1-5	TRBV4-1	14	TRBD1	TGCGCCAGCAGCCAGGGACAGGGGGTTCAGCCCCAGCATTTT	CASSQGQGVQPQHF
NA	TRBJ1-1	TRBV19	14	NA	TGTGCCAGTAGTATAGGCCCAGGGAACACTGAAGCTTTCTTT	CASSIGPGNTEAFF
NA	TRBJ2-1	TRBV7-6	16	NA	TGTGCCAGCAGTTCACCCCTTAGACAGGCCTACAATGAGCAGTTCTTC	CASSSPLRQAYNEQFF
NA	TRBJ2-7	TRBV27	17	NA	TGTGCCAGCAGTGGTCGGAGGGTTCTGGGGGTTAGCAACGAGCAGTACTTC	CASSGRRVLGVSNEQYF
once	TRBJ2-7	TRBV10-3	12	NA	TGTGCCATCAGTACAACCGAGGACGAGCAGTACTTC	CAISTTEDEQYF
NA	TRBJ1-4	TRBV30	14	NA	TGTGCCTGGAATAATGGGGCGGTCTGGGAAAAACTGTTTTTT	CAWNNGAVWEKLFF
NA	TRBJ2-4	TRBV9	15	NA	TGTGCCAGCAGGGAGGGCACCTCACCAGCGAACATTCAGTACTTC	CASREGTSPANIQYF
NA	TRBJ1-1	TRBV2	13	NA	TGTGCCAGCCTAAGTCTAATGAACACTGAAGCTTTCTTT	CASLSLMNTEAFF
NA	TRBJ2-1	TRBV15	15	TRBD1	TGTGCCACCAGCACCGTTCAGGGGGCCTACAATGAGCAGTTCTTC	CATSTVQGAYNEQFF
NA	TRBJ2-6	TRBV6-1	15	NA	TGTGCCAGCAGTGACACAGGGAGTGGGGCCAACGTCCTGACTTTC	CASSDTGSGANVLTF
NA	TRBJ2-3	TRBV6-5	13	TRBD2	TGTGCCAGCAGCCGAACCCGCGGGGGTACGCAGTATTTT	CASSRTRGGTQYF
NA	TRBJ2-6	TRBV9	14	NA	TGTGCCAGCAGCTACGGCGGAGGGGCCAACGTCCTGACTTTC	CASSYGGGANVLTF
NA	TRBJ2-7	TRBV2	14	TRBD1	TGTGCCAGCCTGGGGGGACAGGTAGCCTACGAGCAGTACTTC	CASLGGQVAYEQYF
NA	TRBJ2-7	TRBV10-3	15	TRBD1	TGTGCCATCAGTACTGCCACAGGGGATTGGAACGAGCAGTACTTC	CAISTATGDWNEQYF
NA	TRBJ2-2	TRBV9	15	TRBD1	TGTGCCAGCAGCGTTGCCGGACAGGGGATCGGGGAGCTGTTTTTT	CASSVAGQGIGELFF
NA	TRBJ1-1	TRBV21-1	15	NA	TGTGCCAGCAGCACTACAGGGGGCGCAAAATCTGAAGCTTTCTTT	CASSTTGGAKSEAFF
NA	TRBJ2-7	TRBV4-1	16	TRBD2	TGCGCCAGCAGCCGCCTTGGAGAAGCGGGAGCCTACGAGCAGTACTTC	CASSRLGEAGAYEQYF
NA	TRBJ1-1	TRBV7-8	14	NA	TGTGCCAGCAGCCGGGGGGTGGCCTACGGTGAAGCTTTCTTT	CASSRGVAYGEAFF
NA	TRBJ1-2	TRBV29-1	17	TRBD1	TGCAGCGTTGACGACCCCTTCGGGACAGGCTATAACTATGGCTACACCTTC	CSVDDPFGTGYNYGYTF
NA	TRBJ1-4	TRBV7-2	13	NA	TGTGCCAGCAGCTCCACAGGGAATGAAAAACTGTTTTTT	CASSSTGNEKLFF
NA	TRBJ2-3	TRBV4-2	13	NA	TGTGCCAGCAGCGCCCAACTAGCAGATACGCAGTATTTT	CASSAQLADTQYF
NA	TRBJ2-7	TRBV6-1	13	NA	TGTGCCAGCAGAGTACAGGGTTCCAACGAGCAGTACTTC	CASRVQGSNEQYF
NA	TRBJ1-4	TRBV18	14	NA	TGTGCCAGCTCAACAGGAGCAACTAATGAAAAACTGTTTTTT	CASSTGATNEKLFF
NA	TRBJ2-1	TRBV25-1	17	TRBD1	TGTGCCAGCAGTGGAAGCACAGGGGGACAGCACTACAATGAGCAGTTCTTC	CASSGSTGGQHYNEQFF
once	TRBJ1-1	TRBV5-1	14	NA	TGCGCCAGCAGCTTGTATTTGGAGGGTACTGAAGCTTTCTTT	CASSLYLEGTEAFF
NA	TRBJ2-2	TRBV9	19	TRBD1	TGTGCCAGCAGCCCAACTGGACAGGGAAGCGTGCTTGACACCGGGGAGCTGTTTTTT	CASSPTGQGSVLDTGELFF
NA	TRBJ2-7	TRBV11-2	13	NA	TGTGCCAGCAGCTTAGACTTCTCTTACGAGCAGTACTTC	CASSLDFSYEQYF
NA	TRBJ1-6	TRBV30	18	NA	TGTGCCTGGAGTGTACGAAGGGGTTCGGCCTCCTATAATTCACCCCTCCACTTT	CAWSVRRGSASYNSPLHF
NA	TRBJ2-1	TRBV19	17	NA	TGTGCCAGTAGTATGCTCCGGGGGGCTTCCTCCTTGAATGAGCAGTTCTTC	CASSMLRGASSLNEQFF
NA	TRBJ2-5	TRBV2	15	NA	TGTGCCAGCGAGGGGGGGACGTCCAGGGGAGAGACCCAGTACTTC	CASEGGTSRGETQYF
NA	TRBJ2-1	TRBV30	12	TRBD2	TGTGCCTGCCCCCGGACTAGCGGGAGTCTGTTCTTC	CACPRTSGSLFF